This T cell receptor beta chain stems from a study of patients and donors after allogeneic stem cell transplantation. One entry per CDR3 protein, called by TCRdb with MiXCR from the RT-PCR reads. Among 150,000 to 200,000 distinct CDR3 sequences listed, less than 45% were seen once. This clonotype has just a few counts. The germline V gene has CDR1 SGHTA and CDR2 FQGNSA. The CDR3 extends over 16 amino acids. V was pared by 5 bases and J by 0 bases, with 6 bases of the junction left unmatched. Sequencing was carried out using blood, either unsorted or a sorted T cell fraction (not recorded which). This receptor was identified in a human donor who was either an allogeneic HSCT recipient or a stem cell or donor lymphocyte infusion donor (not recorded which). It is not recorded whose cells these are; they may come from a transplant donor. V is TRBV7-2 and J is TRBJ1-3; 8 positions agree with TRBD1. The CDR3, as DNA: TGTGCCAGCAGCCCCGCAGGGGGCTACTCTGGAAACACCATATATTTT. Its translation is CASSPAGGYSGNTIYF.